Given below is one TCR beta chain in context. Here immunoSEQ multiplex PCR was the method, and the copy in TCRdb shows in-frame clones only, minus some. The data show tens of thousands of clones, roughly nine tenths seen once. The source of the sample is a study of OX40 agonist ivuxolimab in advanced cancers. Study-wide background: Age averaged 60 years (range about 20 to 80), and less than 85% were male.

The CDR3 extends over 21 amino acids. From germline, CDR1 is SGHVT and CDR2 SQSDAQ. V was cut by 5 bases and J by 2 bases, with 30 bases left in between. The specimen comprised CD4+ or CD8+ T cells sorted from blood, sampled in a trial of the OX40 agonist ivuxolimab. The chain joins TRBV7-4 to TRBJ2-2; D call uncertain. This receptor was identified in an adult with an advanced solid tumor such as melanoma, head and neck, liver or kidney cancer. Here the CDR3 reads CASSALRYCWPETHNTGELFF. The CDR3 DNA reads as TGTGCCAGCAGCGCCCTTCGCTATTGTTGGCCTGAAACCCATAACACCGGGGAGCTGTTTTTT.